One sample yielded the 20 T cell receptor beta chains listed below, sequenced in a study of cytomegalovirus exposure and HLA in healthy donors. The primer mix had 60 Vbeta and 13 Jbeta primers. Clones were sequenced by immunoSEQ multiplex PCR, and TCRdb holds only the in-frame ones, with some missing. The repertoire holds some 150,000 clones, approximately 78% seen once, with about 2.5% in the top ten. The sample was PBMCs. The receptors originated from a human donor in good health.

In its sample, this clone was seen once. The chain carries TRBV19 and TRBJ2-1; D may be TRBD1 (5 bases). Germline CDR1 reads LNHDA; CDR2 reads SQIVND (reference sequence). This CDR3 is 12 amino acids long. V was trimmed by 3 bases and J by 12 bases, leaving 12 bases between them. In DNA, the CDR3 is TGTGCCAGTAGTATTTGGGGCTCCTCGCAGTTCTTC. Translating it yields CASSIWGSSQFF.

The chain uses TRBV7-3 and TRBJ1-2; D is unclear. With 5 bases removed from V and 2 bases from J, the gap between germline ends came to 9 bases. The V gene's germline CDR1 is SGHTA and CDR2 FQGTGA. CDR3 length: 13 amino acids. CDR3 bases: TGTGCCAGCAGCCCTCCGGGAAACTATGGCTACACCTTC. Protein sequence: CASSPPGNYGYTF.

The chain uses TRBV19 and TRBJ2-7; tentative D call: TRBD2 (6 bases). The V end lost 6 bases, the J end lost 4 bases, and 19 bases lay between the germline ends. The CDR3 extends over 15 amino acids. From germline, CDR1 is LNHDA and CDR2 SQIVND (reference sequence). In nucleotides, the CDR3 is TGTGCCAGTAGCGGCGGGGCAGAGTTAACTTACGAGCAGTACTTC. This gives the protein CASSGGAELTYEQYF.

The chain recombines TRBV29-1 with TRBJ2-7, with unresolved D. The germline V and J ends were trimmed by 0 bases and 6 bases, with 6 bases remaining between them. Germline V gene lookup returns CDR1 SQVTM and CDR2 ANQGSEA. The CDR3 contains 11 residues. CDR3 region: CSVEDGCEQYF. The CDR3 DNA is TGCAGCGTTGAAGATGGCTGCGAGCAGTACTTC.

The gene calls are TRBV5-1 and TRBJ2-3; 7 bases fit TRBD1. CDR3 length equals 16 residues. V gave up 4 bases and J gave up 1 base; unmatched junction bases: 9. CDR1 and CDR2 (germline): SGHRS, YFSETQ. The DNA for the CDR3 is TGCGCCAGCAGCGGAACAGGGGCCGGAGGCACAGATACGCAGTATTTT. Its translation: CASSGTGAGGTDTQYF. Complete variable domain (other parts from reference TRBV5-1 and TRBJ2-3): KAGVTQTPRYLIKTRGQQVTLSCSPISGHRSVSWYQQTPGQGLQFLFEYFSETQRNKGNFPGRFSGRQFSNSRSEMNVSTLELGDSALYLCASSGTGAGGTDTQYFGPGTRLTVL.

The count of this clone is one. The chain is built from TRBV4-3 and TRBJ1-1; D uncertain. This CDR3 is built from 14 residues. Trimming took off 0 bases at V and 1 base at J, with 6 bases between the two ends. Germline assignment: CDR1 LGHNA and CDR2 YSLEER. The CDR3 region is CASSQDRKNTEAFF. The CDR3 nucleotides are TGCGCCAGCAGCCAAGACAGAAAGAACACTGAAGCTTTCTTT.

The rearrangement joins TRBV6-4 to TRBJ2-3; D is possibly TRBD2 (7 bases). Trimming shortened V by 10 bases and J by 6 bases, and 20 bases separated the two germline ends. There are 14 residues in the CDR3. CDR1 MRHNA and CDR2 SNTAGT come from the germline V gene. The CDR3 sequence: CATREGGPIDTQYF. Here the CDR3 DNA reads TGTGCCACCCGAGAGGGGGGGCCAATTGATACGCAGTATTTT.

V is TRBV7-8 and J is TRBJ2-4; the D gene is possibly TRBD1 (8 bases). Per the germline V gene, CDR1 is SGHVS and CDR2 is FQNEAQ. With 7 bases removed from V and 1 base from J, the gap between germline ends came to 17 bases. There are 16 residues in the CDR3. The CDR3 DNA reads as TGTGCCAGCACCACAGGGGGGGGTTTGGCCAAAAACATTCAGTACTTC. Protein product: CASTTGGGLAKNIQYF.

The chain joins TRBV6-1 to TRBJ2-7; possible D gene TRBD1, 5 bases. This CDR3 contains 13 residues. Between the trimmed V and J ends, which lost 3 bases and 4 bases, there was a span of 10 bases. From germline, CDR1 is MNHNS and CDR2 SASEGT. CDR3 in DNA: TGTGCCAGCAGTGAGCGACAGCCATACGAGCAGTACTTC. As protein: CASSERQPYEQYF.

The J gene is TRBJ1-1, the V gene TRBV7-6; a weak D match, TRBD1 (5 bases). Germline V gives CDR1 SGHVS, CDR2 FNYEAQ. The CDR3 sequence is 12 residues long. V shed 5 bases and J shed 4 bases, with 8 bases lying between them. As DNA, the CDR3 is TGTGCCAGCAGCCTTAGGGGCACTGAAGCTTTCTTT. Amino acid sequence: CASSLRGTEAFF.

This chain uses TRBV6-5 with TRBJ2-5, with TRBD1 matching over 10 bases. This CDR3 has 15 residues. Trimming at V came to 4 bases and at J to 4 bases, leaving 6 bases not matched to a gene. Germline CDR1 MNHEY, CDR2 SVGAGI. In DNA form, the CDR3 reads TGTGCCAGCAGTTCGACAGGGGGCGCGGGAGAGACCCAGTACTTC. Translated: CASSSTGGAGETQYF.

This clone occurred a few times. The rearrangement links TRBV6-1 to TRBJ2-1; 14 bases align to TRBD2. The CDR3 runs 19 residues. CDR1 MNHNS and CDR2 SASEGT come from the germline V gene. Losses at the gene ends were 4 bases for V and 2 bases for J; bases not matched to a gene: 10. CDR3 region: CASSARTSGGLITYNEQFF. CDR3 in DNA: TGTGCCAGCAGTGCTAGGACTAGCGGGGGGCTCATTACCTACAATGAGCAGTTCTTC.

On this clone: Compared with germline, one end of the junction differs, possibly owing to a read error. The V and J genes are TRBV30 and TRBJ1-3; weak D call: TRBD1 (5 bases). This CDR3 contains 10 residues. Germline V gene data show CDR1 as GTSNPN and CDR2 as SVGIG (reference sequence). The CDR3 is CAWSTDPAGF. The CDR3 DNA is TGTGCCTGGAGTACCGACCCAGCAGGGTTT.

V usage is TRBV4-3 and J usage is TRBJ2-5; 12 bases align to TRBD2. Germline V gene data show CDR1 as LGHNA and CDR2 as YSLEER. V was clipped by 5 bases and J by 5 bases; unmatched bases: 6. This CDR3 contains 15 residues. The CDR3 bases are TGCGCCAGCAGCTCTGGACTAGCGGGGAGCGAGACCCAGTACTTC. It translates to CASSSGLAGSETQYF.

This rearrangement joins TRBV21-1 to TRBJ1-5; no DNA check was done on the table's D call, TRBD1. TRBV21-1 is labeled a pseudogene. The CDR3 has 14 amino acids. The CDR3 DNA follows: TGTGCCAGCAGCAAGCCAAGGGGGCTGAGGCCCCAGCATTTT. Translated, it gives CASSKPRGLRPQHF.

As concerns this clone: This CDR3 is also generated by other DNA sequences in the sample. The rearrangement links TRBV7-9 to TRBJ1-1; maybe TRBD1 (5 bases). The length of the CDR3 is 14 residues. Trimming removed 4 bases at V and 3 bases at J, with 12 bases between. The germline CDR1 and CDR2 sequences are SEHNR and FQNEAQ (reference sequence). DNA of the CDR3: TGTGCCAGCAGCTCCCACGACAGATACACTGAAGCTTTCTTT. This gives the protein CASSSHDRYTEAFF.

This rearrangement joins TRBV19 to TRBJ2-1; 15 nucleotides match TRBD2. The germline gives CDR1 LNHDA, CDR2 SQIVND (reference sequence). This CDR3 has 15 residues. V gave up 6 bases and J gave up 5 bases; unmatched junction bases: 2. The CDR3 nucleotides are TGTGCCAGTAGGGGACTAGCGGGGGGAGACAATGAGCAGTTCTTC. The encoded protein is CASRGLAGGDNEQFF.

The chain employs TRBV4-1 and TRBJ1-6, with 7 nucleotides matching TRBD1. J gave up 9 bases and V 2 bases, and 10 bases lay outside the gene matches. The germline CDR1 and CDR2 sequences are MGHRA and YSYEKL. The CDR3 extends over 16 amino acids. CDR3: CASSQPPGQSSSPLHF. CDR3 bases: TGCGCCAGCAGCCAACCCCCGGGACAGTCCAGTTCACCCCTCCACTTT.

This chain uses TRBV10-3 with TRBJ2-2; 7 nucleotides match TRBD1. V shed 11 bases and J 4 bases; nucleotides not matched to a gene: 4. The CDR3 contains 12 residues. Germline loops: CDR1 ENHRY, CDR2 SYGVKD. The CDR3 spells CAGAGGTGELFF. The CDR3 DNA reads as TGTGCCGGGGCAGGGGGCACCGGGGAGCTGTTTTTT.

The V gene is TRBV2, the J gene TRBJ2-1, with TRBD1 matching 10 bases. The J segment lost 3 bases and the V segment lost 6 bases, leaving 5 bases of the junction unmatched. Germline CDR1 and CDR2: SNHLY and FYNNEI. CDR3 size: 15 residues. Written as DNA, the CDR3 is TGTGCCAGCAGGGGAGGGACAGGGGACTACAATGAGCAGTTCTTC. Translated, it gives CASRGGTGDYNEQFF.